A selection of T cell receptor beta chains follows, all from one sample in a study of cytomegalovirus exposure and HLA in healthy donors. Produced via immunoSEQ multiplex PCR; TCRdb's table is partial and in-frame only. The table records roughly 160,000 clones, around 80% of them present only once. The source material was PBMCs. The receptors come from a male donor in good health and CMV-seronegative. The CDR3 runs from the conserved cysteine through the conserved F or W. The D gene is left open where the match is weak. Size values are once, few and many counts, or a class for expanded clones, and some rows have none.

v_gene: TRBV5-1; d_gene: NA; j_gene: TRBJ2-7; abundance: NA; CDR3aa: CASSLEGGAQQYF; CDR3nt: TGCGCCAGCAGCTTGGAGGGGGGGGCGCAGCAGTACTTC
v_gene: TRBV6-5; d_gene: NA; j_gene: TRBJ1-4; abundance: NA; CDR3aa: CASSRQVTNEKLFF; CDR3nt: TGTGCCAGCAGTCGACAGGTCACTAATGAAAAACTGTTTTTT
v_gene: TRBV5-1; d_gene: NA; j_gene: TRBJ2-3; abundance: NA; CDR3aa: CASSEQGGTDTQYF; CDR3nt: TGCGCCAGCAGCGAACAGGGTGGCACAGATACGCAGTATTTT
v_gene: TRBV6-1; d_gene: NA; j_gene: TRBJ2-7; abundance: NA; CDR3aa: CASTRSPYEQYF; CDR3nt: TGTGCCAGCACACGATCCCCATACGAGCAGTACTTC
v_gene: TRBV9; d_gene: TRBD1; j_gene: TRBJ2-2; abundance: NA; CDR3aa: CASSVNRGPFPGELFF; CDR3nt: TGTGCCAGCAGCGTGAACAGGGGGCCTTTTCCCGGGGAGCTGTTTTTT
v_gene: TRBV6-4; d_gene: TRBD1; j_gene: TRBJ1-2; abundance: NA; CDR3aa: CASSGDRDGLGGYTF; CDR3nt: TGTGCCAGCAGTGGTGACAGGGATGGCTTGGGTGGCTACACCTTC
v_gene: TRBV30; d_gene: NA; j_gene: TRBJ1-2; abundance: NA; CDR3aa: CAWSDRWYGYTF; CDR3nt: TGTGCCTGGAGTGACCGGTGGTATGGCTACACCTTC
v_gene: TRBV6-6; d_gene: NA; j_gene: TRBJ2-7; abundance: NA; CDR3aa: CASSYSQGYEQYF; CDR3nt: TGTGCCAGCAGTTACTCGCAGGGCTACGAGCAGTACTTC
v_gene: TRBV27; d_gene: NA; j_gene: TRBJ1-1; abundance: NA; CDR3aa: CASSFSRDTMNTEAFF; CDR3nt: TGTGCCAGCAGTTTCTCCCGGGACACCATGAACACTGAAGCTTTCTTT
v_gene: TRBV10-2; d_gene: TRBD1; j_gene: TRBJ2-2; abundance: NA; CDR3aa: CASSELPGTANTGELFF; CDR3nt: TGCGCCAGCTCGGAGCTTCCCGGGACAGCGAACACCGGGGAGCTGTTTTTT
v_gene: TRBV6-1; d_gene: TRBD1; j_gene: TRBJ1-4; abundance: NA; CDR3aa: CASSIYRGGNEKLFF; CDR3nt: TGTGCCAGCAGTATCTACAGGGGCGGCAATGAAAAACTGTTTTTT
v_gene: TRBV27; d_gene: NA; j_gene: TRBJ1-5; abundance: NA; CDR3aa: CASSPTQYQPQHF; CDR3nt: TGTGCCAGCAGTCCAACACAGTACCAGCCCCAGCATTTT
v_gene: TRBV5-1; d_gene: NA; j_gene: TRBJ2-7; abundance: NA; CDR3aa: CASSAQMPASEQYF; CDR3nt: TGCGCCAGCAGCGCGCAGATGCCAGCTAGCGAGCAGTACTTC
v_gene: TRBV5-1; d_gene: NA; j_gene: TRBJ1-2; abundance: NA; CDR3aa: CASSLEAAGNYGYTF; CDR3nt: TGCGCCAGCAGCTTGGAAGCAGCGGGGAACTATGGCTACACCTTC
v_gene: TRBV13; d_gene: TRBD1; j_gene: TRBJ2-5; abundance: NA; CDR3aa: CASSKSTGFHETQYF; CDR3nt: TGTGCCAGCAGCAAATCGACAGGGTTTCACGAGACCCAGTACTTC
v_gene: TRBV19; d_gene: NA; j_gene: TRBJ1-1; abundance: NA; CDR3aa: CASSGSVGGGTEAFF; CDR3nt: TGTGCCAGTAGTGGGTCGGTGGGGGGAGGCACTGAAGCTTTCTTT
v_gene: TRBV6-5; d_gene: TRBD2; j_gene: TRBJ2-1; abundance: few; CDR3aa: CASSYSGTSSDEQFF; CDR3nt: TGTGCCAGCAGTTACTCCGGGACTAGTAGCGATGAGCAGTTCTTC
v_gene: TRBV5-1; d_gene: NA; j_gene: TRBJ2-5; abundance: NA; CDR3aa: CASSLGAGGGETQYF; CDR3nt: TGCGCCAGCAGCTTGGGTGCAGGGGGAGGAGAGACCCAGTACTTC
v_gene: TRBV6-6; d_gene: NA; j_gene: TRBJ1-4; abundance: NA; CDR3aa: CASSGPTSGEKLFF; CDR3nt: TGTGCCAGCTCCGGGCCTACAAGCGGTGAAAAACTGTTTTTT
v_gene: TRBV7-9; d_gene: NA; j_gene: TRBJ1-1; abundance: NA; CDR3aa: CASSPRGGAGTEAFF; CDR3nt: TGTGCCAGCAGCCCCAGGGGAGGGGCGGGCACTGAAGCTTTCTTT
v_gene: TRBV6-1; d_gene: NA; j_gene: TRBJ1-1; abundance: NA; CDR3aa: CASSEAIVNTEAFF; CDR3nt: TGTGCCAGCAGTGAAGCTATAGTGAACACTGAAGCTTTCTTT
v_gene: TRBV19; d_gene: NA; j_gene: TRBJ2-6; abundance: few; CDR3aa: CASSISLSGANVLTF; CDR3nt: TGTGCCAGTAGTATTTCCCTATCTGGGGCCAACGTCCTGACTTTC
v_gene: TRBV29-1; d_gene: NA; j_gene: TRBJ1-1; abundance: NA; CDR3aa: CSVEAGQNTEAFF; CDR3nt: TGCAGCGTTGAGGCGGGGCAGAACACTGAAGCTTTCTTT
v_gene: TRBV6-6; d_gene: TRBD1; j_gene: TRBJ2-7; abundance: NA; CDR3aa: CASSYSRGRLSF; CDR3nt: TGTGCCAGCAGTTACTCGAGGGGGCGCTTATCGTTC
v_gene: TRBV6-5; d_gene: NA; j_gene: TRBJ1-1; abundance: NA; CDR3aa: CASSLDTQFSDTEAFF; CDR3nt: TGTGCCAGCAGTTTAGACACACAGTTCAGTGACACTGAAGCTTTCTTT
v_gene: TRBV4-3; d_gene: TRBD2; j_gene: TRBJ2-5; abundance: once; CDR3aa: CASSPGAAGGKETQYF; CDR3nt: TGCGCCAGCAGCCCAGGTGCAGCGGGGGGGAAAGAGACCCAGTACTTC
v_gene: TRBV10-1; d_gene: NA; j_gene: TRBJ1-1; abundance: NA; CDR3aa: CASSENWANTEAFF; CDR3nt: TGCGCCAGCAGTGAGAATTGGGCTAACACTGAAGCTTTCTTT
v_gene: TRBV9; d_gene: TRBD1; j_gene: TRBJ2-1; abundance: NA; CDR3aa: CASSVRNRDSQFF; CDR3nt: TGTGCCAGCAGCGTACGTAACCGGGACAGTCAGTTCTTC
v_gene: TRBV20-1; d_gene: NA; j_gene: TRBJ2-7; abundance: NA; CDR3aa: CSADRAYEQYF; CDR3nt: TGCAGTGCCGACCGGGCCTACGAGCAGTACTTC
v_gene: TRBV19; d_gene: TRBD1; j_gene: TRBJ1-5; abundance: NA; CDR3aa: CASSWDSSNQPQHF; CDR3nt: TGTGCCAGTAGCTGGGACAGTAGCAATCAGCCCCAGCATTTT
v_gene: TRBV27; d_gene: NA; j_gene: TRBJ2-7; abundance: once; CDR3aa: CASYRRGAGGLYEQYF; CDR3nt: TGTGCCAGCTACCGGAGGGGGGCAGGGGGGCTCTACGAGCAGTACTTC
v_gene: TRBV6-4; d_gene: NA; j_gene: TRBJ1-2; abundance: NA; CDR3aa: CASSDFGINNYGYTF; CDR3nt: TGTGCCAGCAGTGACTTCGGGATAAATAACTATGGCTACACCTTC
v_gene: TRBV10-1; d_gene: NA; j_gene: TRBJ2-7; abundance: once; CDR3aa: CASSEYRVLGEQYF; CDR3nt: TGCGCCAGCAGTGAGTACAGGGTATTGGGCGAGCAGTACTTC
v_gene: TRBV5-4; d_gene: TRBD2; j_gene: TRBJ2-7; abundance: NA; CDR3aa: CASSLRSAGGNEQYF; CDR3nt: TGTGCCAGCAGCTTGAGGTCGGCCGGGGGGAACGAGCAGTACTTC
v_gene: TRBV11-2; d_gene: NA; j_gene: TRBJ1-3; abundance: NA; CDR3aa: CASSSPGNTIYF; CDR3nt: TGTGCCAGCAGCTCCCCGGGAAACACCATATATTTT
v_gene: TRBV14; d_gene: TRBD2; j_gene: TRBJ2-1; abundance: NA; CDR3aa: CASSHIPGLAGNQGSYNEQFF; CDR3nt: TGTGCCAGCAGCCATATCCCGGGACTAGCGGGGAACCAGGGATCCTACAATGAGCAGTTCTTC
v_gene: TRBV11-2; d_gene: TRBD1; j_gene: TRBJ1-1; abundance: few; CDR3aa: CASTLDGTGSVNTEAFF; CDR3nt: TGTGCCAGCACCCTCGATGGGACAGGGTCGGTGAACACTGAAGCTTTCTTT
v_gene: TRBV6-5; d_gene: NA; j_gene: TRBJ2-3; abundance: NA; CDR3aa: CASSLGATDTQYF; CDR3nt: TGTGCCAGCAGCCTGGGAGCCACAGATACGCAGTATTTT
v_gene: TRBV27; d_gene: TRBD1; j_gene: TRBJ2-6; abundance: once; CDR3aa: CASSHGQGVGSGANVLTF; CDR3nt: TGTGCCAGCAGTCATGGACAGGGGGTGGGATCTGGGGCCAACGTCCTGACTTTC
v_gene: TRBV27; d_gene: NA; j_gene: TRBJ2-1; abundance: NA; CDR3aa: CASRRGAGSYNEQFF; CDR3nt: TGTGCCAGCAGACGGGGGGCCGGCTCCTACAATGAGCAGTTCTTC
v_gene: TRBV6-6; d_gene: TRBD2; j_gene: TRBJ2-3; abundance: NA; CDR3aa: CASSFERGRTDTQYF; CDR3nt: TGTGCCAGCAGTTTCGAGCGGGGCCGCACAGATACGCAGTATTTT
v_gene: TRBV18; d_gene: NA; j_gene: TRBJ2-1; abundance: NA; CDR3aa: CASSPRLTENEQFF; CDR3nt: TGTGCCAGCTCACCAAGACTAACCGAGAACGAGCAGTTCTTC
v_gene: TRBV30; d_gene: NA; j_gene: TRBJ1-2; abundance: NA; CDR3aa: CAWSVQDNRYTF; CDR3nt: TGTGCCTGGAGTGTACAGGACAACCGCTACACCTTC
v_gene: TRBV6-6; d_gene: NA; j_gene: TRBJ1-5; abundance: NA; CDR3aa: CASSYGGGPPQHF; CDR3nt: TGTGCCAGCAGTTACGGCGGGGGCCCGCCCCAGCATTTT
v_gene: TRBV7-2; d_gene: NA; j_gene: TRBJ1-1; abundance: NA; CDR3aa: CASSLAENAEAFF; CDR3nt: TGTGCCAGCAGCTTAGCAGAGAATGCTGAAGCTTTCTTT
v_gene: TRBV29-1; d_gene: TRBD1; j_gene: TRBJ1-2; abundance: NA; CDR3aa: CSAESGTGGYGYTF; CDR3nt: TGCAGCGCTGAGAGTGGGACAGGGGGCTATGGCTACACCTTC
v_gene: TRBV28; d_gene: NA; j_gene: TRBJ1-1; abundance: NA; CDR3aa: CASTLGHPNTEAFF; CDR3nt: TGTGCCAGCACCCTTGGACACCCCAACACTGAAGCTTTCTTT
v_gene: TRBV27; d_gene: TRBD1; j_gene: TRBJ2-1; abundance: NA; CDR3aa: CASSVYRGNEQFF; CDR3nt: TGTGCCAGCAGTGTTTACAGGGGTAATGAGCAGTTCTTC
v_gene: TRBV2; d_gene: NA; j_gene: TRBJ1-1; abundance: NA; CDR3aa: CASSEWGLNTEAFF; CDR3nt: TGTGCCAGCAGTGAATGGGGCCTGAACACTGAAGCTTTCTTT
v_gene: TRBV10-3; d_gene: TRBD1; j_gene: TRBJ1-1; abundance: NA; CDR3aa: CAISEPRAGGGKNTEAFF; CDR3nt: TGTGCCATCAGTGAGCCGCGGGCAGGGGGCGGTAAGAACACTGAAGCTTTCTTT
v_gene: TRBV7-9; d_gene: NA; j_gene: TRBJ1-5; abundance: NA; CDR3aa: CASSLARAGGNQPQHF; CDR3nt: TGTGCCAGCAGCTTAGCCCGGGCGGGTGGCAATCAGCCCCAGCATTTT
v_gene: TRBV7-9; d_gene: TRBD1; j_gene: TRBJ1-2; abundance: few; CDR3aa: CASSTTGGGNYGYTF; CDR3nt: TGTGCCAGCAGCACCACAGGGGGCGGAAACTATGGCTACACCTTC
v_gene: TRBV7-9; d_gene: TRBD1; j_gene: TRBJ1-1; abundance: NA; CDR3aa: CASSYPRDRGLNTEAFF; CDR3nt: TGTGCCAGCAGCTACCCCCGGGACAGGGGGTTGAACACTGAAGCTTTCTTT
v_gene: TRBV6-5; d_gene: NA; j_gene: TRBJ2-7; abundance: NA; CDR3aa: CASSYSSGAYEQYF; CDR3nt: TGTGCCAGCAGTTATAGTTCAGGGGCGTACGAGCAGTACTTC
v_gene: TRBV5-1; d_gene: NA; j_gene: TRBJ1-2; abundance: few; CDR3aa: CASSLAGPTYLNYGYTF; CDR3nt: TGCGCCAGCAGCTTGGCAGGCCCTACTTACCTCAACTATGGCTACACCTTC
v_gene: TRBV4-1; d_gene: TRBD2; j_gene: TRBJ2-1; abundance: NA; CDR3aa: CASSQGPTSGGYNEQFF; CDR3nt: TGCGCCAGCAGCCAAGGCCCGACTAGCGGGGGGTACAATGAGCAGTTCTTC
v_gene: TRBV11-3; d_gene: TRBD2; j_gene: TRBJ2-3; abundance: NA; CDR3aa: CASSRGLAPQYF; CDR3nt: TGTGCCAGCAGTCGGGGACTAGCGCCGCAGTATTTT